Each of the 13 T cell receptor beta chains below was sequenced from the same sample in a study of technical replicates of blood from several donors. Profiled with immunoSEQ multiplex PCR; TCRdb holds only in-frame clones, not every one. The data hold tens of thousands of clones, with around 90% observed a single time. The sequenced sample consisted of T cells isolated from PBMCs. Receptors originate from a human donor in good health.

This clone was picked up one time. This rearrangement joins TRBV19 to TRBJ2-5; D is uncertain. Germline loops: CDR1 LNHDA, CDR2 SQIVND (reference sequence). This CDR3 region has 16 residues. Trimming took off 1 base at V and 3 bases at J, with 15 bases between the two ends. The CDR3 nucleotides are TGTGCCAGTAGTATAGGGCTTATGGAAGGAGAAGAGACCCAGTACTTC. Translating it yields CASSIGLMEGEETQYF.

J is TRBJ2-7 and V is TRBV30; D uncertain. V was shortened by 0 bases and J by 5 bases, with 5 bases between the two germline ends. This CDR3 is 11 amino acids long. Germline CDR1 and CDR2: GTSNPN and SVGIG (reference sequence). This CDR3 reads CAWSVADEQYF. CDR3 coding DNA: TGTGCCTGGAGTGTCGCGGACGAGCAGTACTTC.

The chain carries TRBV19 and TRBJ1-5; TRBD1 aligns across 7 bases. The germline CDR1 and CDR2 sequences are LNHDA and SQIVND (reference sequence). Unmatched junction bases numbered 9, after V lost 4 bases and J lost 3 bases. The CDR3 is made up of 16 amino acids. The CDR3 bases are TGTGCCAGTAGTACCCCCTCCGGACAGGTCAATCAGCCCCAGCATTTT. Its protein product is CASSTPSGQVNQPQHF.

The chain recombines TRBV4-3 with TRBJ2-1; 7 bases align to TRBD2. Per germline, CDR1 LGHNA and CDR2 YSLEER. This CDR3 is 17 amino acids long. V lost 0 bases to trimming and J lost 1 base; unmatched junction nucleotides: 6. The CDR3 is CASSQDPPSGSYNEQFF. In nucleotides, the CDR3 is TGCGCCAGCAGCCAAGATCCCCCTAGCGGATCCTACAATGAGCAGTTCTTC.

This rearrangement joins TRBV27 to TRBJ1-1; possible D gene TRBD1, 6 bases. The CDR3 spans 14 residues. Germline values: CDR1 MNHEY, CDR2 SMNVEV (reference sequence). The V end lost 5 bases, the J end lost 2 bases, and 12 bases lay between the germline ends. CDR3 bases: TGTGCCAGCAGTGCCCGGACAGTTAACACTGAAGCTTTCTTT. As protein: CASSARTVNTEAFF.

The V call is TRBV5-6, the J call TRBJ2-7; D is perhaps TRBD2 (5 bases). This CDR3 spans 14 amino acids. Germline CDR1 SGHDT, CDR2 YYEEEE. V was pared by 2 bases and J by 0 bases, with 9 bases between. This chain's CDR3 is CASSFFSVSYEQYF. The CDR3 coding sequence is TGTGCCAGCAGCTTTTTTAGCGTCTCCTACGAGCAGTACTTC.

The CDR3 bases are TGTGCCAGCAGTCCCCGCGGCCTAGCGGATATATACGAGCAGTACTTC. Translated: CASSPRGLADIYEQYF. The V call is TRBV28, the J call TRBJ2-7; 7 bases line up with TRBD2. Germline V gene data show CDR1 as MDHEN and CDR2 as SYDVKM. With V trimmed by 5 bases and J by 4 bases, 14 bases remained unmatched. The CDR3 loop spans 16 amino acids.

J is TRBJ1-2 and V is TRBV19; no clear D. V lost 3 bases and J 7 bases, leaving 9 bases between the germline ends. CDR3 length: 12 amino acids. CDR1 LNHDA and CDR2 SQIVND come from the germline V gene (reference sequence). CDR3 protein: CASSIPEGGYTF. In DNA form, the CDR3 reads TGTGCCAGTAGTATTCCCGAGGGTGGCTACACCTTC. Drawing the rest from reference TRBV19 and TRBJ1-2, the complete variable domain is DGGITQSPKYLFRKEGQNVTLSCEQNLNHDAMYWYRQDPGQGLRLIYYSQIVNDFQKGDIAEGYSVSREKKESFPLTVTSAQKNPTAFYLCASSIPEGGYTFGSGTRLTVV.

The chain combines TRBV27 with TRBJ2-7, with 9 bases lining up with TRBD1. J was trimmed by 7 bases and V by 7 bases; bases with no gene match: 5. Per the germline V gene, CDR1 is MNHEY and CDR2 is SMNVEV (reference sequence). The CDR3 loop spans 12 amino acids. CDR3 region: CASTDRGGEQYF. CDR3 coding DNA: TGTGCCAGCACGGACAGGGGAGGTGAGCAGTACTTC.

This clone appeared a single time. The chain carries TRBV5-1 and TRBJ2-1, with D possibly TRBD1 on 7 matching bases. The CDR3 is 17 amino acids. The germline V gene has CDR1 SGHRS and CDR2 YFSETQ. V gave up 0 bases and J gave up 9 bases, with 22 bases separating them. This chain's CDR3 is CASSLEGGGWRYAEQFF. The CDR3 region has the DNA TGCGCCAGCAGCTTGGAAGGAGGGGGCTGGCGTTATGCTGAGCAGTTCTTC.

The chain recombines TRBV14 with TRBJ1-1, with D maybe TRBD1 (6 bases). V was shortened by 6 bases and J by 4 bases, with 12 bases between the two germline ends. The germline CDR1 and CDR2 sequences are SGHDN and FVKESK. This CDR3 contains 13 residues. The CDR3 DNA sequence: TGTGCCAGCAGACTTCAAGGGGGCACTGAAGCTTTCTTT. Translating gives CASRLQGGTEAFF.

CDR3 amino acids: CASSPMPGSGNTIYF. CDR3 DNA sequence: TGTGCCAGCAGCCCCATGCCGGGTTCTGGAAACACCATATATTTT. This chain connects TRBV7-9 to TRBJ1-3; D call uncertain. This CDR3 is built from 15 residues. Per germline, CDR1 SEHNR and CDR2 FQNEAQ (reference sequence). Trimming removed 5 bases from V and 1 base from J, with 12 bases in between.

The CDR3 DNA is TGTGCCAGTAGACCCTACCCTGGTAATAATCAGCCCCAGCATTTT. Translation: CASRPYPGNNQPQHF. The chain employs TRBV19 and TRBJ1-5; D ambiguous. Per the germline V gene, CDR1 is LNHDA and CDR2 is SQIVND (reference sequence). This CDR3 spans 15 amino acids. V lost 6 bases and J 4 bases, leaving 16 bases between the germline ends. Full variable domain (remainder filled in from reference TRBV19 and TRBJ1-5): DGGITQSPKYLFRKEGQNVTLSCEQNLNHDAMYWYRQDPGQGLRLIYYSQIVNDFQKGDIAEGYSVSREKKESFPLTVTSAQKNPTAFYLCASRPYPGNNQPQHFGDGTRLSIL.